This entry features one T cell receptor (beta chain) sequence. This sample stems from a study of blood T cell repertoires in COVID-19. Study information: The United States, Italy and Spain supplied acute and convalescent COVID-19 samples. T cells, B-cell-depleted T cells, or PBMCs provided the cDNA or gDNA that served as material.

CDR3 length equals 12 residues. V was cut by 6 bases and J by 6 bases, with 12 bases left in between. Germline V gene lookup returns CDR1 SNHLY and CDR2 FYNNEI. Original processing notes: By means of reference gene primer amplification, nucleated cell counts were estimated. Sequenced by immunoSEQ multiplex PCR; TCRdb stores in-frame clones only, minus some. That table supplies the V and J calls and clone size; D and trimming were determined from the DNA. Of about 68,000 clones in the sample, about 88% were seen once. This receptor was identified in a man aged 45-65 years with active COVID-19. The sequencing input was peripheral blood. This chain joins TRBV2 and TRBJ2-7, with D possibly TRBD2 on 5 matching bases. In DNA form, the CDR3 reads TGTGCCAGCAGGGACTCCGGACGCGAGCAGTACTTC. As protein: CASRDSGREQYF.